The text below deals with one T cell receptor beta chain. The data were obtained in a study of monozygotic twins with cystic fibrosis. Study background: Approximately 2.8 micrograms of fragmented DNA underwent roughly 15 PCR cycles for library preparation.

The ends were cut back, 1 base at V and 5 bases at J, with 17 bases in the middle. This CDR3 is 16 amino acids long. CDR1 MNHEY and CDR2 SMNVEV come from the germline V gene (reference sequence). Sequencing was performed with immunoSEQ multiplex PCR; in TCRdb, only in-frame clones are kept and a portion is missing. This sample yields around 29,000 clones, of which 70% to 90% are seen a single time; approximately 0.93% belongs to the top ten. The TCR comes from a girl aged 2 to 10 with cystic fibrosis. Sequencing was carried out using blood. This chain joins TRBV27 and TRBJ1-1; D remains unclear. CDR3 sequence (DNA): TGTGCCAGCAGTTTATATCGCAGCCAGCATAGGACTGAAGCTTTCTTT. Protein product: CASSLYRSQHRTEAFF.